Described below is a single T cell receptor beta chain sequence and its context. Its antigen is still unknown. The data were obtained in a study of cytomegalovirus exposure and HLA in healthy donors. Overall study results and limits: When analyzed later, a missense DCLRE1C variant was found to be linked to TCR beta V- and J-gene trimming.

This CDR3 spans 18 amino acids. The junction had 8 bases not matched to a gene; V was cut back by 1 base and J by 0 bases. In germline, CDR1 is MGHRA, CDR2 YSYEKL. Primers for the PCR totalled 60 Vbeta and 13 Jbeta. TCRdb keeps only in-frame clones here, not all; method: immunoSEQ multiplex PCR. The sample carries about 200,000 clones, approximately 85% recorded once. The rearrangement links TRBV4-1 to TRBJ1-5, with 8 positions matching TRBD1. The TCR comes from a woman aged 50 to 60 in good health and CMV-seronegative. Sequencing was done on a sample of PBMCs. The CDR3 spells CASSQGAGGPYSNQPQHF. CDR3 sequence (DNA): TGCGCCAGCAGCCAAGGTGCAGGGGGCCCTTATAGCAATCAGCCCCAGCATTTT.